These 25 T cell receptor beta chains share one sample of origin, sequenced in a study of shared clonotypes between healthy human individuals. Sequencing used immunoSEQ multiplex PCR; TCRdb keeps in-frame clones, though not all of them. The table lists about 2 million clones, 95% of them singletons, with more than 0.1% in the top ten. Sequencing was performed on naive CD4+ T cells sorted from blood. Subset: CD45RA+ positively selected. The receptor set was obtained from a man in his late teens or twenties in good health.

The chain joins TRBV5-4 to TRBJ1-1; D might be TRBD1 (5 bases). CDR3 length: 14 residues. Trimming took 5 bases from V and 1 from J, leaving 12 bases between them. Germline lookup yields CDR1 SGHNT and CDR2 YYREEE (reference sequence). For the CDR3, the DNA is TGTGCCAGCAGTTTCTCTACAGGGAACACTGAAGCTTTCTTT. This translates into CASSFSTGNTEAFF.

J is TRBJ1-2 and V is TRBV30; TRBD1 is a possible D gene (6 bases). The CDR3 extends over 13 amino acids. Germline loops: CDR1 GTSNPN, CDR2 SVGIG (reference sequence). Between the trimmed V and J ends, which lost 5 bases and 7 bases, there was a span of 17 bases. CDR3 amino acids: CAWDSGQFGGYTF. The CDR3 DNA reads TGTGCCTGGGACAGCGGACAGTTCGGTGGCTACACCTTC.

The V call is TRBV5-4, the J call TRBJ2-5, with unresolved D. Matching the DNA end better, TRBJ2-7 makes the J call doubtful. The CDR3 covers 15 residues. Germline V gene data show CDR1 as SGHNT and CDR2 as YYREEE (reference sequence). This CDR3 is CASSAAPSELHEQYF. The CDR3 DNA follows: TGTGCCAGCAGCGCCGCCCCCTCCGAGCTACACGAGCAGTACTTC.

This sequence joins TRBV6-5 and TRBJ1-1; D possibly corresponds to TRBD1 (5 bases). The ends were cut back, 5 bases at V and 0 bases at J, with 10 bases in the middle. Germline CDR1 reads MNHEY; CDR2 reads SVGAGI. The CDR3 spans 14 residues. For the CDR3, the DNA is TGTGCCAGCAGTCCAGGGTCCTTGAACACTGAAGCTTTCTTT. Its protein product is CASSPGSLNTEAFF.

This chain links TRBV7-6 with TRBJ2-1, with D possibly being TRBD1 or TRBD2 (5 bases each). Germline CDR1 and CDR2: SGHVS and FNYEAQ. The CDR3 runs 15 residues. Trimming removed 4 bases from V and 6 bases from J, with 16 bases in between. The CDR3 loop reads CASSSSTGRTNEQFF. CDR3 sequence (DNA): TGTGCCAGCAGCTCCAGCACGGGACGAACCAATGAGCAGTTCTTC.

V and J are TRBV4-1 and TRBJ1-4, with D perhaps matching TRBD1 (5 bases). CDR1 MGHRA and CDR2 YSYEKL come from the germline V gene. This CDR3 has 16 amino acids. V lost 5 bases and J 7 bases, leaving 20 bases between the germline ends. CDR3 sequence (DNA): TGCGCCAGCAGCATCAGCTGGGACGGCCTGGGTGAAAAACTGTTTTTT. It specifies CASSISWDGLGEKLFF.

This clone was seen just once. The rearrangement uses TRBV7-9 and TRBJ2-7; TRBD2 aligns across 11 bases. The CDR3 totals 15 residues. Germline V gene lookup returns CDR1 SEHNR and CDR2 FQNEAQ (reference sequence). The trim removed 5 bases at V and 1 base at J, leaving 4 bases unmatched. CDR3: CASSAWTSGSYEQYF. CDR3 in DNA: TGTGCCAGCAGCGCCTGGACTAGCGGGTCCTACGAGCAGTACTTC.

V is TRBV4-1 and J is TRBJ2-1; 10 bases match TRBD2. Germline V gives CDR1 MGHRA, CDR2 YSYEKL. Trimming at V came to 3 bases and at J to 1 base, leaving 6 bases not matched to a gene. This CDR3 spans 17 amino acids. The CDR3 protein is CASSQVQAGGSYNEQFF. The DNA for the CDR3 is TGCGCCAGCAGCCAGGTCCAAGCGGGAGGGTCCTACAATGAGCAGTTCTTC.

V and J are TRBV7-2 and TRBJ2-1; 10 positions match TRBD2. Per the germline V gene, CDR1 is SGHTA and CDR2 is FQGNSA. The J segment lost 2 bases and the V segment lost 1 base, leaving 2 bases of the junction unmatched. The CDR3 is 16 residues long. Here the CDR3 reads CASSLELAGAYNEQFF. CDR3 DNA: TGTGCCAGCAGCTTAGAGCTAGCGGGAGCCTACAATGAGCAGTTCTTC.

The chain is built from TRBV5-4 and TRBJ1-5, with a tentative D call TRBD1 (5 bases). This CDR3 has 14 residues. Germline V gives CDR1 SGHNT, CDR2 YYREEE (reference sequence). V was trimmed by 1 base and J by 7 bases, leaving 12 bases between them. The CDR3 bases are TGTGCCAGCAGCTTGTCAGGGTCTGGGCAGCCCCAGCATTTT. It translates to CASSLSGSGQPQHF.

The chain carries TRBV10-3 and TRBJ2-1; D is possibly TRBD1 or TRBD2 (6 bases each). Trimming removed 9 bases at V and 4 bases at J, with 19 bases between. The CDR3 extends over 15 amino acids. Per the germline V gene, CDR1 is ENHRY and CDR2 is SYGVKD. The CDR3 sequence is CAIRNIEGGYNEQFF. CDR3 coding DNA: TGTGCCATTCGTAATATAGAGGGGGGATACAATGAGCAGTTCTTC.

The rearrangement links TRBV7-9 to TRBJ1-1; tentatively, D is TRBD1 (6 bases). V lost 4 bases, J lost 6 bases, and 12 bases lay in between. The CDR3 loop spans 13 amino acids. Germline V lookup: CDR1 SEHNR, CDR2 FQNEAQ (reference sequence). In DNA, the CDR3 is TGTGCCAGCAGCTCCAGGGACAATCCTGAAGCTTTCTTT. This translates into CASSSRDNPEAFF.

The chain employs TRBV2 and TRBJ1-1; 9 bases are shared with TRBD1. The CDR3 runs to 14 residues. Unmatched junction bases numbered 3, after V lost 4 bases and J lost 3 bases. Per germline, CDR1 SNHLY and CDR2 FYNNEI. CDR3 DNA: TGTGCCAGCAGTGTGTGGGACAGGGACACTGAAGCTTTCTTT. Amino acids: CASSVWDRDTEAFF. Drawing the rest from reference TRBV2 and TRBJ1-1, the complete variable domain is EPEVTQTPSHQVTQMGQEVILRCVPISNHLYFYWYRQILGQKVEFLVSFYNNEISEKSEIFDDQFSVERPDGSNFTLKIRSTKLEDSAMYFCASSVWDRDTEAFFGQGTRLTVV.

The rearrangement joins TRBV5-1 to TRBJ1-4; the D gene is possibly TRBD1 (5 bases). The V gene lost 3 bases and the J gene lost 3 bases, with 12 bases spanning the gap. The CDR3 covers 15 residues. Germline V gene data show CDR1 as SGHRS and CDR2 as YFSETQ. The CDR3 bases are TGCGCCAGCAGCTCGGGGGTGTTATCTAATGAAAAACTGTTTTTT. Translation: CASSSGVLSNEKLFF.

The V gene is TRBV6-1, the J gene TRBJ1-1; D gene ambiguous. This CDR3 comprises 14 residues. CDR1 is MNHNS, CDR2 SASEGT, per germline. Between the trimmed V and J ends, which lost 3 bases and 3 bases, there was a span of 11 bases. CDR3 nucleotide sequence: TGTGCCAGCAGTGACGGGCAGCCCTACACTGAAGCTTTCTTT. This translates into CASSDGQPYTEAFF.

The chain uses TRBV5-6 and TRBJ2-1; either TRBD1 or TRBD2 may fit D (5 bases each). This CDR3 contains 15 residues. The germline V gene has CDR1 SGHDT and CDR2 YYEEEE. Trimming left V 0 bases short and J 6 bases short, with 13 bases between. The CDR3 DNA is TGTGCCAGCAGCTTGGCCGGGACGGAGCCCAATGAGCAGTTCTTC. Translation gives CASSLAGTEPNEQFF.

The V and J genes are TRBV7-9 and TRBJ2-7; no clear D gene. V was clipped by 0 bases and J by 5 bases, with 8 bases between them. This CDR3 comprises 13 residues. CDR1 and CDR2 (germline): SEHNR, FQNEAQ (reference sequence). CDR3 nucleotides: TGTGCCAGCAGCTTAGCGCTTACAAACGAGCAGTACTTC. This sequence encodes CASSLALTNEQYF.

CDR3 protein: CASKENPSFTDTQYF. CDR3 nucleotide sequence: TGCGCCAGCAAGGAGAATCCGAGTTTCACAGATACGCAGTATTTT. The chain recombines TRBV5-1 with TRBJ2-3; no definite D call. CDR3 length: 15 residues. Germline V gene sequence: CDR1 SGHRS, CDR2 YFSETQ. V was shortened by 6 bases and J by 2 bases, with 16 bases between the two germline ends.

V and J are TRBV25-1 and TRBJ2-5; no definite D call. Germline V CDR1 and CDR2: MGHDK, SYGVNS. The CDR3 covers 12 residues. The V end was cut by 5 bases, the J end by 5 bases, with 9 bases between. The CDR3 nucleotides are TGTGCCAGCAGTAGAGTTTCGGAGACCCAGTACTTC. Translated, it gives CASSRVSETQYF.

This clone was found once. This chain links TRBV7-2 with TRBJ2-1; TRBD2 matches 7 bases. The germline V gene has CDR1 SGHTA and CDR2 FQGNSA. J was trimmed by 7 bases and V by 4 bases; bases with no gene match: 13. There are 16 residues in the CDR3. Written as DNA, the CDR3 is TGTGCCAGCAGCTCCCATTCGGGCGGGAGAGTAAATGAGCAGTTCTTC. It encodes CASSSHSGGRVNEQFF.

In the case of this clone: Sequence at one end of the junction differs from germline and may be a read error. This rearrangement joins TRBV11-1 to TRBJ1-1; 9 bases map to TRBD1. This CDR3 comprises 15 residues. Looked up from germline, CDR1 is SGHAT and CDR2 is FQDESV (reference sequence). The CDR3 DNA reads TGTGCCAGCAGCTTAGATGACAGGGGGAACGCTGAAGCTTTCTTT. The encoded protein is CASSLDDRGNAEAFF.

The chain employs TRBV20-1 and TRBJ2-7; no clear D gene. Germline CDR1 and CDR2: DFQATT and SNEGSKA (reference sequence). The V end lost 3 bases, the J end lost 3 bases, and 3 bases lay between the germline ends. The CDR3 contains 10 residues. CDR3 sequence reads: CSASDYEQYF. The CDR3 coding sequence is TGCAGTGCTAGCGACTACGAGCAGTACTTC.

CDR3 nucleotide sequence: TGTGCCAGCAGCGCACCAGGGACAGCCCAAGAGACCCAGTACTTC. Translated: CASSAPGTAQETQYF. The genes are TRBV9 and TRBJ2-5; 7 bases are shared with TRBD1. CDR1 and CDR2 (germline): SGDLS, YYNGEE. V lost 3 bases to trimming and J lost 1 base; unmatched junction nucleotides: 6. This CDR3 is 15 amino acids long.

J is TRBJ2-2 and V is TRBV12-5, with D possibly matching TRBD1 (5 bases). The CDR3 contains 15 residues. Trimming cost V 2 bases and J 1 base, with 8 bases left between them. Germline lookup yields CDR1 LGHNT and CDR2 FRNRAP. In nucleotides, the CDR3 is TGTGCTAGTGGTTTGTGGCAGGGGAACACCGGGGAGCTGTTTTTT. Amino acids: CASGLWQGNTGELFF.

This chain joins TRBV28 and TRBJ1-3, with 11 positions matching TRBD1. The junction had 4 bases not matched to a gene; V was cut back by 5 bases and J by 4 bases. Germline V gives CDR1 MDHEN, CDR2 SYDVKM. The length of the CDR3 is 15 residues. The CDR3 nucleotides are TGTGCCAGCAGTGGACAGGGGGCGAAGGGAAACACCATATATTTT. This encodes CASSGQGAKGNTIYF.